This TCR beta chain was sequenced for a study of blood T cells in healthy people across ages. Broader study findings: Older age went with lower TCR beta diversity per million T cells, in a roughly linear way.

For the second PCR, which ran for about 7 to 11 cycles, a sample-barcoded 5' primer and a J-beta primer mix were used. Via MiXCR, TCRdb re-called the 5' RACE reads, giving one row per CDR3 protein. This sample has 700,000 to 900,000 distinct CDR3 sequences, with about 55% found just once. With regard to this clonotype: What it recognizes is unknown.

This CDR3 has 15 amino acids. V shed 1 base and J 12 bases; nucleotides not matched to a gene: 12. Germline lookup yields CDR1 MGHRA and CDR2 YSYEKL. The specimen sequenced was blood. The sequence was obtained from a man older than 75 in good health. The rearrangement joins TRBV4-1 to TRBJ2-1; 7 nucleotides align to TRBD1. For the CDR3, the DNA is TGCGCCAGCAGCCAAGGGGGGACAGTCGCCCATGGGCAGTTCTTC. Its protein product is CASSQGGTVAHGQFF.